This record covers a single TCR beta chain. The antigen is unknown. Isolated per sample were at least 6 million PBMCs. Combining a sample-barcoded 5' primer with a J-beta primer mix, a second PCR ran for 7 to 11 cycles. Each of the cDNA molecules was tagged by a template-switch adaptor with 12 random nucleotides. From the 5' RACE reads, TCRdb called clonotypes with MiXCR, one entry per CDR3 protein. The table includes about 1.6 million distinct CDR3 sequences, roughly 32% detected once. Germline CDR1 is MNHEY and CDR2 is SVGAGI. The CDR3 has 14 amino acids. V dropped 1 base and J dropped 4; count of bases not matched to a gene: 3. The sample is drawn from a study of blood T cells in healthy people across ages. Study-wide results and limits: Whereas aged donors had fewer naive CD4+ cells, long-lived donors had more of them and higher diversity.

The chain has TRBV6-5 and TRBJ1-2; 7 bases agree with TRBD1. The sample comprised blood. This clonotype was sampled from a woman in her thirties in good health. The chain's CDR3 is CASSYWDSLYGYTF. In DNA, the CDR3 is TGTGCCAGCAGTTACTGGGACAGCCTCTATGGCTACACCTTC.